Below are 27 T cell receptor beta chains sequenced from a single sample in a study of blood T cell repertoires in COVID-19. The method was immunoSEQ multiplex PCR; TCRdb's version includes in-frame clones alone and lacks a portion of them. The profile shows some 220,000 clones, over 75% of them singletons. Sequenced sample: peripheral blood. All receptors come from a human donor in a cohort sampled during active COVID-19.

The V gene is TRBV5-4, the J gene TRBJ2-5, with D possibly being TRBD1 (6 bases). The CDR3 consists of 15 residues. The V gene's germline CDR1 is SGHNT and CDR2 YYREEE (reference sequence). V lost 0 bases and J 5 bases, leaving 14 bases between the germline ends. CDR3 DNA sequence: TGTGCCAGCAGCTTGGAAGGCAGGGGTCGGGAGACCCAGTACTTC. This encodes CASSLEGRGRETQYF.

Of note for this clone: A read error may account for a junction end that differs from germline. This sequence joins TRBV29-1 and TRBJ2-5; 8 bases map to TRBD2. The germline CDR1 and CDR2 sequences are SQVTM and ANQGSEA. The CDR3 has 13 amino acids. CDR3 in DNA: TGCAGCGCCCGGGGGGGGGCAGGAGAGACCCAGCACTTC. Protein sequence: CSARGGAGETQHF.

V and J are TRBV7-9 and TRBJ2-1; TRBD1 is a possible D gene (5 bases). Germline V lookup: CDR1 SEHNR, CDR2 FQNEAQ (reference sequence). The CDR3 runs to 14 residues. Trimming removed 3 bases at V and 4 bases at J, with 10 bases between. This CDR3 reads CASSFNRRYNEQFF. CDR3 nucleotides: TGTGCCAGCAGCTTCAACAGGCGGTACAATGAGCAGTTCTTC.

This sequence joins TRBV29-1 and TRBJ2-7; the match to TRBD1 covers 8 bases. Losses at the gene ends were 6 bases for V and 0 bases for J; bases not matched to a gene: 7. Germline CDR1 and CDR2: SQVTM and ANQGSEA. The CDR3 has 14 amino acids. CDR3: CSVVRQGSSYEQYF. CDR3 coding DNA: TGCAGCGTGGTCAGACAGGGGAGCTCCTACGAGCAGTACTTC.

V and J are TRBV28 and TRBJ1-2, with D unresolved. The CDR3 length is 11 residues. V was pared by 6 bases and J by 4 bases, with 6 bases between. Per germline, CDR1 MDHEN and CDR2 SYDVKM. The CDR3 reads CASRRLYGYTF. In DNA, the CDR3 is TGTGCCAGCAGACGACTCTATGGCTACACCTTC.

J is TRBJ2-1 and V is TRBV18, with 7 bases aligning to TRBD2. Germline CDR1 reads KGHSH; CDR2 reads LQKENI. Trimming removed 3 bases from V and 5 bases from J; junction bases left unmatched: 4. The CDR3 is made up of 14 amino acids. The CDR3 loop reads CASSPPSGNNEQFF. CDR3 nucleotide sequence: TGTGCCAGCTCACCCCCTAGCGGCAACAATGAGCAGTTCTTC.

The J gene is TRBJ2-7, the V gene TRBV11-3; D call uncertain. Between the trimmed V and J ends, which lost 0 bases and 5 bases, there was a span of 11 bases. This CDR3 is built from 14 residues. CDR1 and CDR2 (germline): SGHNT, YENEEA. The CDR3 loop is CASSLDGNSHEQYF. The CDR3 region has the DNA TGTGCCAGCAGCTTAGATGGCAATTCCCACGAGCAGTACTTC.

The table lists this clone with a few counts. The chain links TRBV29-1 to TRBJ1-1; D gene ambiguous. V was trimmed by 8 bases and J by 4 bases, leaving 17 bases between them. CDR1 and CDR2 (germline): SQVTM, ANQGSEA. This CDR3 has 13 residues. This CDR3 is CSFKPGIGTEAFF. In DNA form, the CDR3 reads TGCAGCTTCAAACCAGGCATCGGCACTGAAGCTTTCTTT.

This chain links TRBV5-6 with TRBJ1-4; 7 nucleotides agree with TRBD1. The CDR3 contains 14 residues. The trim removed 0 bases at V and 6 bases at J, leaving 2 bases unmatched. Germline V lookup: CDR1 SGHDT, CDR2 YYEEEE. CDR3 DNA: TGTGCCAGCAGCTTGGGACAGGGTCATGAAAAACTGTTTTTT. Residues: CASSLGQGHEKLFF.

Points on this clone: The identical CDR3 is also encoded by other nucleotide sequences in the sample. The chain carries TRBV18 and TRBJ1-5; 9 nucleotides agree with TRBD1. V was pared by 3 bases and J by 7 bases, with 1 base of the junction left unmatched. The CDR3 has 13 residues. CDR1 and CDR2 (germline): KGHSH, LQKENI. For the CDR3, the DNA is TGTGCCAGCTCACCGGGACAGGGACAGCCCCAGCATTTT. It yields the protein CASSPGQGQPQHF.

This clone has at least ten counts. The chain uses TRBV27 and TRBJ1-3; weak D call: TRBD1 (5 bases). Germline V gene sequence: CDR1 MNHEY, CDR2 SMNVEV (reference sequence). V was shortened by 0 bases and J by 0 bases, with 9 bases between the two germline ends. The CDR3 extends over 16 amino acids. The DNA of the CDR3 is TGTGCCAGCAGTTTATCGAGACAGTTCTCTGGAAACACCATATATTTT. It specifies CASSLSRQFSGNTIYF.

CDR3 sequence (DNA): TGCGCCAGCAGCTTGACACAAACGAACACTGAAGCTTTCTTT. It yields the protein CASSLTQTNTEAFF. The chain joins TRBV5-1 to TRBJ1-1; no reliable D call. V was cut by 1 base and J by 1 base, with 8 bases left in between. Germline V gives CDR1 SGHRS, CDR2 YFSETQ. The CDR3 consists of 14 residues.

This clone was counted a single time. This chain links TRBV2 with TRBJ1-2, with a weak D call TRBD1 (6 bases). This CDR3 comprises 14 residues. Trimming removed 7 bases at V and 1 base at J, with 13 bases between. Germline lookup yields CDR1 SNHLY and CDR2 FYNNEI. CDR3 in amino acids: CASTMTGLNYGYTF. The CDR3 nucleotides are TGTGCCAGCACCATGACAGGCCTTAACTATGGCTACACCTTC.

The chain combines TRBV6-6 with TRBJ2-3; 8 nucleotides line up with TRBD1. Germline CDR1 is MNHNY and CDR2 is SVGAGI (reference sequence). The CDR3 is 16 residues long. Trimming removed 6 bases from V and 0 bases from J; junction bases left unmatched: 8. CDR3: CASRPPTGASTDTQYF. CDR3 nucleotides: TGTGCCAGCAGACCACCGACAGGGGCGAGCACAGATACGCAGTATTTT.

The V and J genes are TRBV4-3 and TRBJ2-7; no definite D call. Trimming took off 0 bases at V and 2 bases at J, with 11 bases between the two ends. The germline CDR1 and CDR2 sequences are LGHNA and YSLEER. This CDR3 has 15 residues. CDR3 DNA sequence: TGCGCCAGCAGCCAAGAACCGGTGGTAACCTACGAGCAGTACTTC. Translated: CASSQEPVVTYEQYF.

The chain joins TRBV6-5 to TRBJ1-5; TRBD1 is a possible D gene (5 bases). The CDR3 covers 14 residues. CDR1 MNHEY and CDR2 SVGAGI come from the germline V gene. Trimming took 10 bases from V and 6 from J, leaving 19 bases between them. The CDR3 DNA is TGTGCCATAGCGGCACAGACGGGGGGTCAGCCCCAGCATTTT. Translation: CAIAAQTGGQPQHF.

The CDR3: CASSSGTGEETQYF. CDR3 nucleotides: TGCGCCAGCAGCTCAGGGACAGGGGAAGAGACCCAGTACTTC. J is TRBJ2-5 and V is TRBV5-1; the match to TRBD1 covers 10 bases. Germline V gene data show CDR1 as SGHRS and CDR2 as YFSETQ. Trimming removed 3 bases from V and 3 bases from J; junction bases left unmatched: 2. The CDR3 spans 14 residues.

For the CDR3, the DNA is TGTGCCACCAGTGATTTTGGTAGCGGGAGCCCGAACACCGGGGAGCTGTTTTTT. This codes for CATSDFGSGSPNTGELFF. The rearrangement links TRBV24-1 to TRBJ2-2, with 9 bases fitting TRBD2. The length of the CDR3 is 18 residues. The ends lost 1 base at V and 0 bases at J; junction bases unmatched: 5. CDR1 and CDR2 (germline): KGHDR, SFDVKD.

Written as DNA, the CDR3 is TGTGCCAGCAGCCAAGGGACAGGGAACGAGCAGTACTTC. Its translation is CASSQGTGNEQYF. This chain uses TRBV3-1 (or the pseudogene TRBV3-2) with TRBJ2-7; 8 positions match TRBD1. J gave up 5 bases and V 1 base, and 1 base lay outside the gene matches. The CDR3 contains 13 residues. The V gene's germline CDR1 is LGHDT and CDR2 YNNKEL (reference sequence).

CDR3 in amino acids: CASSFFGEMETQYF. The CDR3, as DNA: TGTGCCAGCAGTTTTTTCGGGGAGATGGAGACCCAGTACTTC. The chain combines TRBV28 with TRBJ2-5; D possibly corresponds to TRBD2 (5 bases). CDR1 and CDR2 from the germline V gene are MDHEN and SYDVKM. The CDR3 contains 14 residues. V lost 3 bases and J 5 bases, leaving 13 bases between the germline ends. Full variable domain (rest looked up from reference TRBV28 and TRBJ2-5): DVKVTQSSRYLVKRTGEKVFLECVQDMDHENMFWYRQDPGLGLRLIYFSYDVKMKEKGDIPEGYSVSREKKERFSLILESASTNQTSMYLCASSFFGEMETQYFGPGTRLLVL.

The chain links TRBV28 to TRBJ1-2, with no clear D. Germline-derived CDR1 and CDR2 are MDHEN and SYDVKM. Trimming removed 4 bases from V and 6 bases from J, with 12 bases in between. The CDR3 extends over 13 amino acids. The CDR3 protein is CASSSVNRDGYTF. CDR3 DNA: TGTGCCAGCAGTTCCGTTAACAGAGATGGCTACACCTTC.

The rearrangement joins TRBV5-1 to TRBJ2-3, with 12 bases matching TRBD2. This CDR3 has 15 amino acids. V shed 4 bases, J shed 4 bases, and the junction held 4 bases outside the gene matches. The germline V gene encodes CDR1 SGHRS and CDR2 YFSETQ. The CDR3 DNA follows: TGCGCCAGCAGCCGGACTAGCGGGACCGCAGATACGCAGTATTTT. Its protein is CASSRTSGTADTQYF.

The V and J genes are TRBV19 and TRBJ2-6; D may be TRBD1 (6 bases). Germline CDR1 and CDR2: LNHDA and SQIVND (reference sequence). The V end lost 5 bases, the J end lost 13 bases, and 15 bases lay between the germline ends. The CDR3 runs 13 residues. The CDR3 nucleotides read TGTGCCAGTAGTCGAGACCGGACAGTTGTCCTGACTTTC. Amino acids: CASSRDRTVVLTF.

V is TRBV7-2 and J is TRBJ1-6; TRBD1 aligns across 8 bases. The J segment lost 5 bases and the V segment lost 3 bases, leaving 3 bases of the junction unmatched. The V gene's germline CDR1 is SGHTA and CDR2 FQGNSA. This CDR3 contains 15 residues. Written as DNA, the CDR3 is TGTGCCAGCAGCTTGAGGGGACAGGATAATTCACCCCTCCACTTT. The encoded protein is CASSLRGQDNSPLHF.

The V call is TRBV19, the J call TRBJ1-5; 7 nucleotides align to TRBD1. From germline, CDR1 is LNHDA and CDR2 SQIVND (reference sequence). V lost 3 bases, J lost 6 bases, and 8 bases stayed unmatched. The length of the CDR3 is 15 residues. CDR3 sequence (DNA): TGTGCCAGTAGTATGAGAGGGGGCGAGGCTCAGCCCCAGCATTTT. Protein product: CASSMRGGEAQPQHF.

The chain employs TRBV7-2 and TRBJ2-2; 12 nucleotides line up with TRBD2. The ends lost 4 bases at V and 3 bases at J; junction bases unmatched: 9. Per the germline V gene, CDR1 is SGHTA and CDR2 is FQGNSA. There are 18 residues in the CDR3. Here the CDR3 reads CASSSGLAGPHDTGELFF. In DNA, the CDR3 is TGTGCCAGCAGCTCCGGACTAGCGGGGCCCCATGACACCGGGGAGCTGTTTTTT.

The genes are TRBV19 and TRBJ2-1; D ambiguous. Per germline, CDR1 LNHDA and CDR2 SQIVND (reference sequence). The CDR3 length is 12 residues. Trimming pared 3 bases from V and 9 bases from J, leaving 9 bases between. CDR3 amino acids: CASSMERTEQFF. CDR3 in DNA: TGTGCCAGTAGTATGGAGCGTACTGAGCAGTTCTTC.